What follows describes a single T cell receptor (beta chain). The assay was immunoSEQ multiplex PCR, and TCRdb's table has in-frame clones only and misses some. In the table there are about 320,000 clones, roughly 89% of which are singletons. These data come from a study of blood T cell repertoires in COVID-19. Turning to the study itself: From the United States, Italy and Spain came samples of acute and convalescent COVID-19.

The CDR3 totals 17 residues. The sample was peripheral blood. This receptor was obtained from a woman aged 25 to 39 with COVID-19, enrolled during active disease. The rearrangement links TRBV21-1 to TRBJ1-4. TRBV21-1 is a pseudogene locus. In DNA form, the CDR3 reads TGTGCCAGCAGCAAAGCCCCCATCGACTGGAAAAATGAAAAACTGTTTTTT. This gives the protein CASSKAPIDWKNEKLFF.